Below, 23 T cell receptor beta chains from the same sample are listed, as sequenced in a study of technical replicates of blood from several donors. Profiled with immunoSEQ multiplex PCR; TCRdb holds only in-frame clones, not every one. The profile shows about 72,000 clones, 95% of them singletons. The specimen was T cells isolated from PBMCs. These TCRs come from a human donor in good health.

This chain uses TRBV14 with TRBJ1-5, with 10 bases lining up with TRBD1. The CDR3 sequence is 15 residues long. Per the germline V gene, CDR1 is SGHDN and CDR2 is FVKESK. The ends lost 3 bases at V and 5 bases at J; junction bases unmatched: 4. CDR3 residues: CASSQGQGSHQPQHF. The CDR3 DNA reads TGTGCCAGCAGCCAGGGACAGGGGAGCCATCAGCCCCAGCATTTT.

The rearrangement joins TRBV4-1 to TRBJ2-7; TRBD1 matches 7 bases. Per germline, CDR1 MGHRA and CDR2 YSYEKL. The CDR3 is 13 amino acids. The trim removed 3 bases at V and 6 bases at J, leaving 5 bases unmatched. CDR3 nucleotides: TGCGCCAGCAGCCACCGGGACAGCTTCGAGCAGTACTTC. As protein: CASSHRDSFEQYF.

This sequence joins TRBV18 and TRBJ2-2, with 7 bases fitting TRBD1. The CDR3 is made up of 16 amino acids. Looked up from germline, CDR1 is KGHSH and CDR2 is LQKENI. V lost 5 bases to trimming and J lost 3 bases; unmatched junction nucleotides: 9. CDR3 in amino acids: CASSSLDRKDTGELFF. The DNA for the CDR3 is TGTGCCAGCTCATCCTTGGACAGGAAGGACACCGGGGAGCTGTTTTTT.

This chain links TRBV10-1 with TRBJ1-1; unclear D gene. Germline V CDR1 and CDR2: WNHNN, SYGVQD (reference sequence). The length of the CDR3 is 13 residues. The V gene lost 4 bases and the J gene lost 3 bases, with 9 bases spanning the gap. The CDR3 nucleotides read TGCGCCAGCAGTGTTGGGAGATACACTGAAGCTTTCTTT. The encoded protein is CASSVGRYTEAFF.

The chain is built from TRBV2 and TRBJ1-1; the match to TRBD1 covers 7 bases. The germline V gene has CDR1 SNHLY and CDR2 FYNNEI. The junction had 20 bases not matched to a gene; V was cut back by 10 bases and J by 3 bases. The CDR3 is made up of 17 amino acids. The CDR3, as DNA: TGTGCCAACAGACAAGGGGGCACAGTTCCCAGGGACACTGAAGCTTTCTTT. It translates to CANRQGGTVPRDTEAFF.

The V call is TRBV18, the J call TRBJ2-7; TRBD2 might be the D (5 bases). The V gene's germline CDR1 is KGHSH and CDR2 LQKENI. The CDR3 sequence is 15 residues long. V was cut by 2 bases and J by 2 bases, with 13 bases left in between. The CDR3 nucleotides are TGTGCCAGCTCACCATCTTCGGGGTCCCCCTACGAGCAGTACTTC. Protein sequence: CASSPSSGSPYEQYF.

V usage is TRBV11-2 and J usage is TRBJ2-7, with 7 bases matching TRBD2. This CDR3 comprises 14 residues. Trimming at V came to 3 bases and at J to 4 bases, leaving 6 bases not matched to a gene. The germline CDR1 and CDR2 sequences are SGHAT and FQNNGV. CDR3: CASSFPGGEYEQYF. In DNA, the CDR3 is TGTGCCAGCAGCTTCCCGGGGGGTGAGTACGAGCAGTACTTC.

This chain joins TRBV27 and TRBJ2-5; TRBD1 is a possible D gene (5 bases). This CDR3 spans 13 amino acids. V dropped 7 bases and J dropped 5 bases, with 14 bases sitting between them. The V gene's germline CDR1 is MNHEY and CDR2 SMNVEV (reference sequence). CDR3 region: CASKDTARETQYF. Written as DNA, the CDR3 is TGTGCCAGCAAGGACACGGCGAGGGAGACCCAGTACTTC.

The chain has TRBV30 and TRBJ1-2; D gene ambiguous. Trimming took off 0 bases at V and 8 bases at J, with 10 bases between the two ends. The CDR3 loop spans 12 amino acids. Per germline, CDR1 GTSNPN and CDR2 SVGIG (reference sequence). CDR3 loop: CAWSVSGSGYTF. CDR3 DNA: TGTGCCTGGAGTGTATCCGGTTCCGGCTACACCTTC.

This chain joins TRBV25-1 and TRBJ1-2; D uncertain. Germline V lookup: CDR1 MGHDK, CDR2 SYGVNS. CDR3 length: 15 residues. V lost 1 base, J lost 7 bases, and 16 bases lay in between. The CDR3 DNA reads TGTGCCAGCAGTGAATGGGGAGAAACCCAAGGTGGCTACACCTTC. This gives the protein CASSEWGETQGGYTF.

The V call is TRBV5-1, the J call TRBJ2-5, with 7 bases lining up with TRBD2. The CDR3 covers 15 residues. Trimming took 0 bases from V and 4 from J; bases not matched to a gene: 6. CDR1 and CDR2 from the germline V gene are SGHRS and YFSETQ. The CDR3 DNA reads as TGCGCCAGCAGCTTGGCCGGCGGGAGCGCAGAGACCCAGTACTTC. Translation gives CASSLAGGSAETQYF.

The CDR3: CASSRLQPISGNTIYF. The CDR3 coding sequence is TGCGCCAGCAGCCGACTACAGCCGATCTCTGGAAACACCATATATTTT. The rearrangement links TRBV4-1 to TRBJ1-3; unclear D gene. Germline values: CDR1 MGHRA, CDR2 YSYEKL. The CDR3 runs to 16 residues. V shed 4 bases and J shed 0 bases, with 13 bases lying between them.

The rearrangement links TRBV28 to TRBJ2-2; perhaps TRBD1 as D (6 bases). The CDR3 is 17 residues long. Per the germline V gene, CDR1 is MDHEN and CDR2 is SYDVKM. The V gene lost 3 bases and the J gene lost 1 base, with 15 bases spanning the gap. The CDR3 DNA reads as TGTGCCAGCAGTTTCCCCGGGACAACACTGAACACCGGGGAGCTGTTTTTT. Amino acid sequence: CASSFPGTTLNTGELFF.

V usage is TRBV29-1 and J usage is TRBJ1-1; weak D call: TRBD1 (5 bases). Germline V lookup: CDR1 SQVTM, CDR2 ANQGSEA. This CDR3 region has 10 residues. Trimming removed 6 bases at V and 7 bases at J, with 9 bases between. The CDR3 DNA follows: TGCAGCGTCTGGACACTTGAAGCTTTCTTT. Translation: CSVWTLEAFF.

The rearrangement uses TRBV5-4 and TRBJ2-1; 7 bases map to TRBD2. The germline V gene encodes CDR1 SGHNT and CDR2 YYREEE (reference sequence). J gave up 4 bases and V 7 bases, and 8 bases lay outside the gene matches. This CDR3 has 14 amino acids. CDR3 sequence (DNA): TGTGCCAGCCGGGCGGGGGAAGAATACAATGAGCAGTTCTTC. It codes for CASRAGEEYNEQFF.

The V and J genes are TRBV15 and TRBJ2-7; 9 bases line up with TRBD1. CDR1 and CDR2 (germline): LNHNV, YYDKDF (reference sequence). V lost 3 bases, J lost 5 bases, and 8 bases stayed unmatched. This CDR3 spans 15 amino acids. The DNA for the CDR3 is TGTGCCACCAGCAGGCCGGGACAGGGTTCCCACGAGCAGTACTTC. Protein sequence: CATSRPGQGSHEQYF.

The chain combines TRBV6-6 with TRBJ1-5; D perhaps matches TRBD1 (5 bases). The V gene's germline CDR1 is MNHNY and CDR2 SVGAGI (reference sequence). This CDR3 region has 15 residues. V dropped 8 bases and J dropped 4 bases, with 18 bases sitting between them. CDR3 in amino acids: CASVQAGGGNQPQHF. For the CDR3, the DNA is TGTGCCAGCGTACAAGCGGGGGGAGGGAATCAGCCCCAGCATTTT.

V is TRBV18 and J is TRBJ1-2, with a tentative D call TRBD1 (5 bases). The V gene's germline CDR1 is KGHSH and CDR2 LQKENI. Trimming left V 2 bases short and J 2 bases short, with 15 bases between. This CDR3 is built from 16 residues. CDR3: CASSPTGAGWNYGYTF. The DNA for the CDR3 is TGTGCCAGCTCACCAACTGGGGCAGGGTGGAACTATGGCTACACCTTC.

The chain combines TRBV7-2 with TRBJ1-5; no firm D call. The CDR3 extends over 15 amino acids. CDR1 and CDR2 (germline): SGHTA, FQGNSA. The germline V and J ends were trimmed by 2 bases and 4 bases, with 12 bases remaining between them. This chain's CDR3 is CASSLSVSQNQPQHF. The CDR3 region has the DNA TGTGCCAGCAGCTTAAGCGTCAGCCAAAATCAGCCCCAGCATTTT.

The chain is built from TRBV28 and TRBJ1-1; TRBD1 is a possible D gene (5 bases). V was pared by 2 bases and J by 4 bases, with 11 bases between. There are 14 residues in the CDR3. Germline V CDR1 and CDR2: MDHEN, SYDVKM. CDR3 residues: CASSLIGGGTEAFF. The CDR3 coding sequence is TGTGCCAGCAGTTTAATTGGGGGGGGCACTGAAGCTTTCTTT.

The rearrangement links TRBV6-5 to TRBJ2-7; D gene uncertain. The germline gives CDR1 MNHEY, CDR2 SVGAGI. The CDR3 covers 14 residues. V lost 2 bases, J lost 2 bases, and 10 bases lay in between. Here the CDR3 reads CASSYRENAYEQYF. In DNA, the CDR3 is TGTGCCAGCAGTTACCGAGAGAACGCCTACGAGCAGTACTTC.

The chain has TRBV9 and TRBJ2-1; 9 positions match TRBD2. CDR1 and CDR2 (germline): SGDLS, YYNGEE. V shed 2 bases and J 4 bases; nucleotides not matched to a gene: 4. This CDR3 has 15 amino acids. CDR3 sequence reads: CASSVLAGLYNEQFF. For the CDR3, the DNA is TGTGCCAGCAGCGTCCTAGCGGGACTTTACAATGAGCAGTTCTTC.

This clone appeared a few times. The chain couples TRBV7-9 to TRBJ1-5; maybe TRBD1 (5 bases). Trimming stripped 8 bases from V and 5 bases from J, with 16 bases between. Looked up from germline, CDR1 is SEHNR and CDR2 is FQNEAQ (reference sequence). This CDR3 is 14 amino acids long. This chain's CDR3 is CASQGAALDQPQHF. The CDR3, as DNA: TGTGCCAGCCAAGGGGCAGCCCTAGATCAGCCCCAGCATTTT.